This T cell receptor beta chain was captured by sequencing in a study of T cells of healthy individuals. One entry per CDR3 protein, called by TCRdb with MiXCR from the 5' RACE reads. The data contain some 100,000 distinct CDR3 sequences, 17% of them singletons. The CDR3 runs 14 residues. Germline CDR1 and CDR2: MNHNS and SASEGT. V gave up 1 base and J gave up 2 bases; unmatched junction bases: 2. This clonotype was obtained from a human donor in good health. The gene calls are TRBV6-1 and TRBJ2-7; 7 nucleotides match TRBD2. CDR3 amino acids: CASSEGAGAYEQYF. In DNA, the CDR3 is TGTGCCAGCAGTGAAGGTGCGGGGGCCTACGAGCAGTACTTC.